The 23 T cell receptor beta chains presented below share a single source sample, sequenced in a study of beta chain features in type 1 diabetes. Expressed TCRB transcripts were sequenced, since all the RNA that had been isolated was reverse transcribed. Sequenced by immunoSEQ multiplex PCR; TCRdb stores in-frame clones only, minus some. In the table there are some 240,000 clones, roughly a tenth of which are singletons. The sequencing input was central memory CD4+ T cells from blood. These receptors all come from a man between 18 and 35 years old in good health.

CDR3 nucleotide sequence: TGCAGCGCGGGACTAGCGGAATCCTACAATGAGCAGTTCTTC. This encodes CSAGLAESYNEQFF. This sequence joins TRBV29-1 and TRBJ2-1; 11 nucleotides agree with TRBD2. Germline V gives CDR1 SQVTM, CDR2 ANQGSEA. This CDR3 is built from 14 residues. With 7 bases clipped from V and 1 base from J, the junction kept 3 bases outside the gene matches.

The CDR3 DNA reads TGTGCCAGCAGTTTGATAGGACAGGGATGGGAGACCCAGTACTTC. It yields the protein CASSLIGQGWETQYF. V gene TRBV27 combines with J gene TRBJ2-5, with TRBD1 matching 8 bases. From germline, CDR1 is MNHEY and CDR2 SMNVEV (reference sequence). Germline trimming cut 3 bases from V and 5 bases from J; bases unmatched to any gene: 8. The CDR3 runs to 15 residues.

This clone was detected ten times or more. The chain employs TRBV15 and TRBJ2-3; weak D call: TRBD2 (6 bases). Germline V gene lookup returns CDR1 LNHNV and CDR2 YYDKDF (reference sequence). This CDR3 comprises 17 residues. Trimming cost V 5 bases and J 1 base, with 19 bases left between them. CDR3 in DNA: TGTGCCACCAGCGAGGATGAGGGGACTTCTGGCACAGATACGCAGTATTTT. It yields the protein CATSEDEGTSGTDTQYF.

The chain has TRBV7-2 and TRBJ2-3; 7 nucleotides agree with TRBD1. CDR3 length: 16 residues. Germline loops: CDR1 SGHTA, CDR2 FQGNSA. The trim removed 0 bases at V and 3 bases at J, leaving 6 bases unmatched. This CDR3 is CASSLALAGGTDTQYF. Written as DNA, the CDR3 is TGTGCCAGCAGCTTAGCATTGGCAGGGGGAACAGATACGCAGTATTTT.

The J gene is TRBJ2-3, the V gene TRBV4-3, with D hard to call. The CDR3 loop spans 15 amino acids. The germline gives CDR1 LGHNA, CDR2 YSLEER. V was shortened by 0 bases and J by 6 bases, with 13 bases between the two germline ends. The CDR3 sequence is CASSQEVTPVDTQYF. The DNA of the CDR3 is TGCGCCAGCAGCCAAGAGGTAACACCGGTGGATACGCAGTATTTT.

This clone showed up many times. This rearrangement joins TRBV30 to TRBJ2-7, with 9 bases matching TRBD2. The germline gives CDR1 GTSNPN, CDR2 SVGIG (reference sequence). This CDR3 contains 12 residues. V shed 6 bases, J shed 4 bases, and the junction held 4 bases outside the gene matches. This CDR3 is CACGLARYEQYF. Here the CDR3 DNA reads TGTGCCTGTGGACTAGCGAGGTACGAGCAGTACTTC. Full variable domain (missing parts from reference TRBV30 and TRBJ2-7): SQTIHQWPATLVQPVGSPLSLECTVEGTSNPNLYWYRQAAGRGLQLLFYSVGIGQISSEVPQNLSASRPQDRQFILSSKKLLLSDSGFYLCACGLARYEQYFGPGTRLTVT.

The rearrangement links TRBV30 to TRBJ1-3; weak D call: TRBD1 (5 bases). V lost 2 bases and J lost 0, with 14 bases in between. Germline loops: CDR1 GTSNPN, CDR2 SVGIG (reference sequence). The length of the CDR3 is 16 residues. CDR3: CAWSSPGTPSGNTIYF. The CDR3 bases are TGTGCCTGGAGTTCTCCCGGGACTCCCTCTGGAAACACCATATATTTT.

The V and J genes are TRBV12-5 and TRBJ2-5, with D unresolved. The ends were cut back, 1 base at V and 5 bases at J, with 11 bases in the middle. The CDR3 runs 14 residues. Germline CDR1 and CDR2: LGHNT and FRNRAP. CDR3: CASGLGRPLETQYF. The CDR3 region has the DNA TGTGCTAGTGGTTTGGGCAGACCCCTGGAGACCCAGTACTTC. Filled out from reference TRBV12-5 and TRBJ2-5, the complete variable domain reads DARVTQTPRHKVTEMGQEVTMRCQPILGHNTVFWYRQTMMQGLELLAYFRNRAPLDDSGMPKDRFSAEMPDATLATLKIQPSEPRDSAVYFCASGLGRPLETQYFGPGTRLLVL.

In this sample, this clone turned up a few times. The V gene is TRBV7-9, the J gene TRBJ2-3; D is undetermined. This CDR3 comprises 11 residues. Trimming removed 8 bases from V and 3 bases from J, with 6 bases in between. Looked up from germline, CDR1 is SEHNR and CDR2 is FQNEAQ (reference sequence). The CDR3 nucleotides read TGTGCCAGCCAAACAACAGATACGCAGTATTTT. It codes for CASQTTDTQYF.

The rearrangement joins TRBV14 to TRBJ2-1, with 9 bases lining up with TRBD1. Germline values: CDR1 SGHDN, CDR2 FVKESK. The CDR3 has 15 residues. Unmatched junction bases numbered 3, after V lost 2 bases and J lost 4 bases. The CDR3 here is CASSQYGTGYNEQFF. The CDR3 coding sequence is TGTGCCAGCAGCCAATACGGGACAGGGTACAATGAGCAGTTCTTC.

The gene calls are TRBV5-1 and TRBJ2-1; the D call may be TRBD1 or TRBD2 (5 bases each). Trimming removed 5 bases from V and 8 bases from J, with 17 bases in between. This CDR3 comprises 14 residues. Germline CDR1 reads SGHRS; CDR2 reads YFSETQ. The CDR3 sequence is CASSWDPQGDEQFF. The CDR3 region has the DNA TGCGCCAGCAGTTGGGACCCCCAGGGCGATGAGCAGTTCTTC.

The chain employs TRBV7-9 and TRBJ2-1; D is perhaps TRBD2 (6 bases). The germline V gene has CDR1 SEHNR and CDR2 FQNEAQ (reference sequence). This CDR3 region has 15 residues. V was shortened by 6 bases and J by 5 bases, with 17 bases between the two germline ends. CDR3 in amino acids: CASSRETSFHNEQFF. The CDR3 DNA follows: TGTGCCAGCAGTCGGGAGACTAGTTTCCACAATGAGCAGTTCTTC.

The chain recombines TRBV28 with TRBJ2-1; TRBD2 matches at 10 bases. Germline-derived CDR1 and CDR2 are MDHEN and SYDVKM. With 5 bases clipped from V and 9 bases from J, the junction kept 13 bases outside the gene matches. This CDR3 is 16 amino acids long. CDR3 region: CASSPPAAGGPGEQFF. CDR3 DNA: TGTGCCAGCAGTCCGCCCGCAGCGGGAGGGCCCGGTGAGCAGTTCTTC.

The rearrangement uses TRBV5-1 and TRBJ2-5, with 11 positions matching TRBD2. CDR3 length: 14 residues. The trim removed 10 bases at V and 4 bases at J, leaving 9 bases unmatched. Looked up from germline, CDR1 is SGHRS and CDR2 is YFSETQ. The CDR3 DNA follows: TGCGCCTCAAAGACTAGCGGGACTGGAGAGACCCAGTACTTC. Its protein product is CASKTSGTGETQYF.

The table lists this clone with a few counts. The J gene is TRBJ1-1, the V gene TRBV5-6; no firm D call. Germline V CDR1 and CDR2: SGHDT, YYEEEE. Trimming shortened V by 3 bases and J by 8 bases, and 11 bases separated the two germline ends. The CDR3 spans 12 residues. The CDR3 spells CASSSRGGEAFF. The CDR3 coding sequence is TGTGCCAGCAGCTCGAGAGGAGGGGAAGCTTTCTTT.

A few counts support this clone. The chain uses TRBV2 and TRBJ1-1, with 7 nucleotides matching TRBD1. The germline gives CDR1 SNHLY, CDR2 FYNNEI. This CDR3 is 14 amino acids long. V dropped 5 bases and J dropped 3; count of bases not matched to a gene: 6. CDR3 DNA: TGTGCCAGCAGTTCCCAGGGGGGTCACACTGAAGCTTTCTTT. Translated: CASSSQGGHTEAFF.

This clone was counted between two and nine times. The chain is built from TRBV30 and TRBJ1-2; D possibly corresponds to TRBD1 (5 bases). Germline V lookup: CDR1 GTSNPN, CDR2 SVGIG (reference sequence). V lost 1 base, J lost 8 bases, and 14 bases lay in between. The CDR3 extends over 13 amino acids. The CDR3 sequence is CAWSEMGLGGYTF. In DNA form, the CDR3 reads TGTGCCTGGAGTGAGATGGGACTCGGGGGCTACACCTTC.

The J gene is TRBJ2-3, the V gene TRBV9; TRBD1 or TRBD2 may be the D gene (5 bases each). Between the trimmed V and J ends, which lost 4 bases and 8 bases, there was a span of 29 bases. In germline, CDR1 is SGDLS, CDR2 YYNGEE. The CDR3 runs 18 residues. The CDR3 is CASSPSSGTAQTGGTQYF. Written as DNA, the CDR3 is TGTGCCAGCAGCCCCTCTTCGGGGACGGCTCAGACTGGAGGTACGCAGTATTTT.

The chain couples TRBV4-1 to TRBJ2-1; 8 nucleotides agree with TRBD2. The CDR3 runs 16 residues. Germline-derived CDR1 and CDR2 are MGHRA and YSYEKL. V shed 2 bases, J shed 4 bases, and the junction held 7 bases outside the gene matches. The CDR3 sequence is CASSQPSSGRYNEQFF. CDR3 DNA sequence: TGCGCCAGCAGCCAACCTTCTAGCGGGCGTTACAATGAGCAGTTCTTC.

This clone occurred a few times. The rearrangement links TRBV30 to TRBJ1-5, with D unclear. The V end lost 0 bases, the J end lost 0 bases, and 9 bases lay between the germline ends. Germline assignment: CDR1 GTSNPN and CDR2 SVGIG (reference sequence). CDR3 length: 15 amino acids. CDR3 amino acids: CAWSVGAVSNQPQHF. For the CDR3, the DNA is TGTGCCTGGAGTGTAGGAGCAGTTAGCAATCAGCCCCAGCATTTT.

The chain uses TRBV30 and TRBJ2-7, with 9 bases lining up with TRBD1. V gave up 1 base and J gave up 3 bases; unmatched junction bases: 7. Germline V lookup: CDR1 GTSNPN, CDR2 SVGIG (reference sequence). The length of the CDR3 is 15 residues. The CDR3 DNA reads as TGTGCCTGGAGTGGGCTTGACAGGGGGAACTACGAGCAGTACTTC. Amino acids: CAWSGLDRGNYEQYF.

This clone was seen a few times. The chain carries TRBV15 and TRBJ2-4; D gene ambiguous. The CDR3 has 13 amino acids. The V gene lost 0 bases and the J gene lost 8 bases, with 8 bases spanning the gap. Germline CDR1 reads LNHNV; CDR2 reads YYDKDF (reference sequence). The CDR3 DNA sequence: TGTGCCACCAGCAGAGATCCGGGTGACATTCAGTACTTC. It encodes CATSRDPGDIQYF.

In regard to this clone: This likely reflects a read error, since a far larger clone is one base away. This rearrangement joins TRBV19 to TRBJ2-1; 10 bases are a match to TRBD2. Germline loops: CDR1 LNHDA, CDR2 SQIVND (reference sequence). This CDR3 is built from 14 residues. The trim removed 3 bases at V and 10 bases at J, leaving 6 bases unmatched. CDR3 sequence: CASSIPSGSGEQFF. CDR3 in DNA: TGTGCCAGTAGTATTCCTAGCGGGAGTGGGGAGCAGTTCTTC.